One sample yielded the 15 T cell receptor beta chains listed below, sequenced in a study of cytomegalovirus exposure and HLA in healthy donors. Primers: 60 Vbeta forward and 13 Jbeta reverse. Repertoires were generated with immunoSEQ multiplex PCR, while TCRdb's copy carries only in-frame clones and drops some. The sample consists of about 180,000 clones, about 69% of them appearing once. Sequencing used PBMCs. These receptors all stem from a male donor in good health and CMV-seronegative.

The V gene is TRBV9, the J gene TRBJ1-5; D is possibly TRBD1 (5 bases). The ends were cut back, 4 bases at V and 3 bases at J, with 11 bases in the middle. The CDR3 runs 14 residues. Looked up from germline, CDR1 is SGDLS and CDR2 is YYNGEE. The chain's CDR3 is CASSPRQYNQPQHF. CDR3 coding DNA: TGTGCCAGCAGCCCCAGACAGTACAATCAGCCCCAGCATTTT.

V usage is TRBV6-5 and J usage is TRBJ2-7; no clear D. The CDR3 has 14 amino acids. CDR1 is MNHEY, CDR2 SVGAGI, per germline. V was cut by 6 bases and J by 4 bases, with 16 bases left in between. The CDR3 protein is CASRPPGLPYEQYF. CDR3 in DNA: TGTGCCAGCAGACCCCCCGGGTTACCATACGAGCAGTACTTC.

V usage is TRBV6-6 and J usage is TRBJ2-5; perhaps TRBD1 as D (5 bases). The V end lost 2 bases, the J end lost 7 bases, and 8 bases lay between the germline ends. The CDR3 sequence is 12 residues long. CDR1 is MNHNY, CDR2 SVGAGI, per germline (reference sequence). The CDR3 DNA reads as TGTGCCAGCAGTTACGAGCAGGGGACCCAGTACTTC. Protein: CASSYEQGTQYF.

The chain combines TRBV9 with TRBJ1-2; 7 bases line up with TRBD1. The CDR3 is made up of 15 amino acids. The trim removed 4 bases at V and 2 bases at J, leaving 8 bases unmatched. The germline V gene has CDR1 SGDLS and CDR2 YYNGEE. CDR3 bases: TGTGCCAGCAGCACAGGGGCTGGGGCCAACTATGGCTACACCTTC. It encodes CASSTGAGANYGYTF.

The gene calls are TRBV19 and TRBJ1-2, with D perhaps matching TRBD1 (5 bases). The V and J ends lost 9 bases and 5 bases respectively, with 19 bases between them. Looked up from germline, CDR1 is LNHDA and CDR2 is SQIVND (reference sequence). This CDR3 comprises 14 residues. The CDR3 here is CASNRELGLYGYTF. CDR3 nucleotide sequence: TGTGCCAGCAACCGGGAGCTGGGACTGTATGGCTACACCTTC.

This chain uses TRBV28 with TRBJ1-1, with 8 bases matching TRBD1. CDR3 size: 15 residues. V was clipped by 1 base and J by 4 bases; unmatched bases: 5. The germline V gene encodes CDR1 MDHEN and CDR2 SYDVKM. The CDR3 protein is CASSLSGRGLTEAFF. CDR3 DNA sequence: TGTGCCAGCAGTTTATCCGGCAGGGGGCTCACTGAAGCTTTCTTT.

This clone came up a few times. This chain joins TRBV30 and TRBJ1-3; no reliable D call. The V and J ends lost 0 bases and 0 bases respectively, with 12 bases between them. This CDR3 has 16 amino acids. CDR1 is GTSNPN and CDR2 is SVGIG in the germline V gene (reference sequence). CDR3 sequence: CAWSVAGSLSGNTIYF. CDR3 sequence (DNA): TGTGCCTGGAGTGTAGCGGGGTCCCTCTCTGGAAACACCATATATTTT. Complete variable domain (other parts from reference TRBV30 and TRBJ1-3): SQTIHQWPATLVQPVGSPLSLECTVEGTSNPNLYWYRQAAGRGLQLLFYSVGIGQISSEVPQNLSASRPQDRQFILSSKKLLLSDSGFYLCAWSVAGSLSGNTIYFGEGSWLTVV.

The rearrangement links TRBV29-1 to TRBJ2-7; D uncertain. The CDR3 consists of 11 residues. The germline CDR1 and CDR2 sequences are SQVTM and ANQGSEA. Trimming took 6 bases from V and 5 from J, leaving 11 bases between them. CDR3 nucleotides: TGCAGCGTCGGCGGAGTACACGAGCAGTACTTC. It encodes CSVGGVHEQYF.

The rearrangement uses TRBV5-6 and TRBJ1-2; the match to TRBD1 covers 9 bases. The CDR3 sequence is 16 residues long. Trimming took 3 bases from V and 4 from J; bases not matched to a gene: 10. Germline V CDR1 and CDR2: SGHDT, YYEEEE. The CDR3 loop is CASSWGGTGTIYGYTF. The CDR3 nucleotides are TGTGCCAGCAGCTGGGGTGGGACAGGGACAATCTATGGCTACACCTTC.

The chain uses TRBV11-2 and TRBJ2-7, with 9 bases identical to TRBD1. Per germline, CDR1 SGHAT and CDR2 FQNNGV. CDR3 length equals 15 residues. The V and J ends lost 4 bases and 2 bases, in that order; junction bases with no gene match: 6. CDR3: CASSSLGQGAYEQYF. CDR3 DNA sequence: TGTGCCAGCAGCTCATTGGGACAGGGAGCCTACGAGCAGTACTTC.

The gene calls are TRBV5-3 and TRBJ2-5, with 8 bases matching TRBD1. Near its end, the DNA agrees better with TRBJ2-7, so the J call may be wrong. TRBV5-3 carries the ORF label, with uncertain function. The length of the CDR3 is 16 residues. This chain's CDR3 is CARSQSRDRSSYEQYF. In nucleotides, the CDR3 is TGTGCCAGAAGCCAGTCCCGGGACAGGAGCTCCTACGAGCAGTACTTC.

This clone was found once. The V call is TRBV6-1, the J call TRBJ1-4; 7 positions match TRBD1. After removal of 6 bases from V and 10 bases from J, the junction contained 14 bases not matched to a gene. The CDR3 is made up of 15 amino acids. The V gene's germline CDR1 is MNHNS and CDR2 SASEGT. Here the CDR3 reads CASRGTVPILGKLFF. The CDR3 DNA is TGTGCCAGCAGGGGGACAGTCCCAATTCTCGGAAAACTGTTTTTT.

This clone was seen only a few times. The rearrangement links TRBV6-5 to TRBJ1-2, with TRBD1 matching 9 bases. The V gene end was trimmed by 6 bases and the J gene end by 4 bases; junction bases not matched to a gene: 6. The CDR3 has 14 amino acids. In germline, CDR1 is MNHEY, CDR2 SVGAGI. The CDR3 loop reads CASRLQGAGYGYTF. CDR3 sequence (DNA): TGTGCCAGCAGGCTACAGGGGGCGGGCTATGGCTACACCTTC.

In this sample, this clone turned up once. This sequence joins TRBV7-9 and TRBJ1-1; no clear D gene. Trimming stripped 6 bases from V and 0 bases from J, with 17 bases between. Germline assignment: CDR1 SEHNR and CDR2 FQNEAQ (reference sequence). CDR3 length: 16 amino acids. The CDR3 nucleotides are TGTGCCAGCAGTCGCCGAGGGTCGGCGATGAACACTGAAGCTTTCTTT. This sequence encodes CASSRRGSAMNTEAFF.

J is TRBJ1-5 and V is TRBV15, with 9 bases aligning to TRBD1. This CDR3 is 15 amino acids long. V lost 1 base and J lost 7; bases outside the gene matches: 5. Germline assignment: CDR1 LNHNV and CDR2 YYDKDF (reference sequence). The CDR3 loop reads CATSRGLQGAQPQHF. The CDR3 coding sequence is TGTGCCACCAGCAGAGGATTACAGGGGGCACAGCCCCAGCATTTT.